The 28 T cell receptor beta chains reported below all come from one sample, sequenced in a study of control samples from healthy donors and cancer patients. Data came from immunoSEQ multiplex PCR; TCRdb stores just in-frame clones and leaves some out. The profile shows about 120,000 clones, over 75% of them singletons. The sample taken for sequencing was blood. The receptors shown here come from a man aged 35-49 years in good health.

The CDR3 protein is CASSSPKQETQYF. CDR3 bases: TGTGCCAGCAGTTCCCCCAAACAAGAGACCCAGTACTTC. The V and J genes are TRBV27 and TRBJ2-5; D is ambiguous. From germline, CDR1 is MNHEY and CDR2 SMNVEV (reference sequence). V lost 4 bases and J 2 bases, leaving 8 bases between the germline ends. The length of the CDR3 is 13 residues.

The chain employs TRBV6-5 and TRBJ1-5; perhaps TRBD1 as D (6 bases). CDR1 and CDR2 from the germline V gene are MNHEY and SVGAGI. The CDR3 sequence is 15 residues long. V was pared by 4 bases and J by 2 bases, with 12 bases between. CDR3 amino acids: CASSSDGGRNQPQHF. For the CDR3, the DNA is TGTGCCAGCAGTTCAGACGGGGGGCGCAATCAGCCCCAGCATTTT.

The V and J genes are TRBV5-1 and TRBJ2-5; 8 bases match TRBD1. The junction had 3 bases not matched to a gene; V was cut back by 0 bases and J by 2 bases. The CDR3 consists of 15 residues. Per the germline V gene, CDR1 is SGHRS and CDR2 is YFSETQ. CDR3 residues: CASSLGDRPQETQYF. The CDR3 DNA reads TGCGCCAGCAGCTTGGGGGACAGGCCGCAAGAGACCCAGTACTTC.

The chain joins TRBV13 to TRBJ2-1; 9 nucleotides align to TRBD2. The CDR3 extends over 16 amino acids. CDR1 PRHDT and CDR2 FYEKMQ come from the germline V gene (reference sequence). V shed 0 bases, J shed 8 bases, and the junction held 8 bases outside the gene matches. The CDR3 loop reads CASSLGASGVVYEQFF. The CDR3 coding sequence is TGTGCCAGCAGCTTAGGGGCTAGCGGGGTAGTGTATGAGCAGTTCTTC.

This clone was recorded a few times. The J gene is TRBJ2-1, the V gene TRBV6-5; no clear D gene. V lost 8 bases and J lost 10, with 12 bases in between. Germline-derived CDR1 and CDR2 are MNHEY and SVGAGI. This CDR3 is 11 amino acids long. CDR3 residues: CASWYGPEQFF. Here the CDR3 DNA reads TGTGCCAGCTGGTACGGGCCGGAGCAGTTCTTC.

The chain carries TRBV6-2 or TRBV6-3 and TRBJ2-2; no clear D. Germline CDR1 MNHEY, CDR2 SVGEGT. The CDR3 has 13 residues. Trimming pared 0 bases from V and 3 bases from J, leaving 2 bases between. CDR3 sequence: CASSYSYTGELFF. CDR3 bases: TGTGCCAGCAGTTACTCATACACCGGGGAGCTGTTTTTT.

The chain joins TRBV18 to TRBJ2-7; 8 nucleotides agree with TRBD1. Germline V gene lookup returns CDR1 KGHSH and CDR2 LQKENI. This CDR3 spans 16 amino acids. V was pared by 3 bases and J by 4 bases, with 11 bases of the junction left unmatched. CDR3: CASSPGAGGAGYEQYF. CDR3 in DNA: TGTGCCAGCTCACCCGGGGCAGGGGGCGCGGGATACGAGCAGTACTTC.

The chain links TRBV30 to TRBJ1-2; D is undetermined. Germline V lookup: CDR1 GTSNPN, CDR2 SVGIG (reference sequence). Trimming stripped 8 bases from V and 8 bases from J, with 24 bases between. This CDR3 comprises 14 residues. The chain's CDR3 is CARGVSDFPRGYTF. CDR3 nucleotides: TGTGCCCGGGGAGTGTCGGACTTCCCTAGGGGCTACACCTTC.

CDR3 amino acids: CSASGVYGYTF. The CDR3 DNA reads as TGCAGTGCTAGCGGGGTCTATGGCTACACCTTC. The V gene is TRBV20-1, the J gene TRBJ1-2; D call uncertain. Trimming removed 3 bases from V and 4 bases from J, with 6 bases in between. The CDR3 consists of 11 residues. Looked up from germline, CDR1 is DFQATT and CDR2 is SNEGSKA (reference sequence).

This clone was recorded only once. V gene TRBV19 combines with J gene TRBJ2-1, with D perhaps TRBD2 (7 bases). CDR1 and CDR2 (germline): LNHDA, SQIVND (reference sequence). The length of the CDR3 is 13 residues. V was shortened by 3 bases and J by 12 bases, with 15 bases between the two germline ends. CDR3 nucleotide sequence: TGTGCCAGTAGTATGGCGGGGGCGCGCGGGCAGTTCTTC. This codes for CASSMAGARGQFF.

This chain joins TRBV6-1 and TRBJ1-5; possibly TRBD1 for D (6 bases). Germline V gene sequence: CDR1 MNHNS, CDR2 SASEGT. The CDR3 is 16 amino acids. The V and J ends lost 4 bases and 4 bases respectively, with 17 bases between them. CDR3 DNA sequence: TGTGCCAGCAGTGTCACGGGGGCCCCTGGTAATCAGCCCCAGCATTTT. Translated: CASSVTGAPGNQPQHF.

The chain links TRBV5-1 to TRBJ1-2; 8 nucleotides agree with TRBD1. The CDR3 is made up of 14 amino acids. Germline CDR1 SGHRS, CDR2 YFSETQ. V was pared by 4 bases and J by 2 bases, with 4 bases of the junction left unmatched. In DNA, the CDR3 is TGCGCCAGCAGCCCCGGACAGGGAAACTATGGCTACACCTTC. This codes for CASSPGQGNYGYTF.

CDR3 in DNA: TGTGCCAGCAGCCAGGAGGGGGGTGAGCAGTTCTTC. It translates to CASSQEGGEQFF. The rearrangement joins TRBV9 to TRBJ2-1; D could derive from TRBD1 or TRBD2 (6 bases each). The CDR3 has 12 amino acids. Per germline, CDR1 SGDLS and CDR2 YYNGEE. V dropped 4 bases and J dropped 9 bases, with 11 bases sitting between them.

The V gene is TRBV9, the J gene TRBJ2-5, with D perhaps given as TRBD1 or TRBD2 (6 bases each). This CDR3 is 12 amino acids long. The germline V gene has CDR1 SGDLS and CDR2 YYNGEE. V lost 7 bases to trimming and J lost 3 bases, with 10 bases between them. The CDR3 reads CASGGGEETQYF. DNA of the CDR3: TGTGCCAGCGGGGGCGGGGAAGAGACCCAGTACTTC. Based on the CDR3 plus reference TRBV9 and TRBJ2-5, the full variable domain is DSGVTQTPKHLITATGQRVTLRCSPRSGDLSVYWYQQSLDQGLQFLIQYYNGEERAKGNILERFSAQQFPDLHSELNLSSLELGDSALYFCASGGGEETQYFGPGTRLLVL.

The genes are TRBV3-1 (or the pseudogene TRBV3-2) and TRBJ1-2, with 9 bases fitting TRBD1. Per germline, CDR1 LGHDT and CDR2 YNNKEL (reference sequence). This CDR3 is 17 amino acids long. The J segment lost 4 bases and the V segment lost 0 bases, leaving 9 bases of the junction unmatched. The CDR3: CASSQEPGQGVSYGYTF. CDR3 sequence (DNA): TGTGCCAGCAGCCAAGAACCGGGACAGGGAGTGAGCTATGGCTACACCTTC.

The chain combines TRBV5-1 with TRBJ2-3, with D possibly TRBD2 on 5 matching bases. The length of the CDR3 is 15 residues. With 0 bases removed from V and 3 bases from J, the gap between germline ends came to 11 bases. Per the germline V gene, CDR1 is SGHRS and CDR2 is YFSETQ. The CDR3 bases are TGCGCCAGCAGCTTGGAGGACTTGCGGACAGATACGCAGTATTTT. It yields the protein CASSLEDLRTDTQYF.

J is TRBJ1-5 and V is TRBV6-6; TRBD1 matches 8 bases. This CDR3 region has 17 residues. V was pared by 5 bases and J by 6 bases, with 15 bases of the junction left unmatched. The germline V gene has CDR1 MNHNY and CDR2 SVGAGI (reference sequence). The CDR3 DNA reads TGTGCCAGCAGTCACAGACATGACAGGGGAGGCGGTCAGCCCCAGCATTTT. Residues: CASSHRHDRGGGQPQHF.

The chain uses TRBV25-1 and TRBJ2-1, with 9 bases matching TRBD2. Trimming cost V 4 bases and J 2 bases; bases outside gene matches: 3. The germline CDR1 and CDR2 sequences are MGHDK and SYGVNS. The CDR3 is 15 amino acids. CDR3: CASSARTSAYNEQFF. The CDR3 DNA sequence: TGTGCCAGCAGTGCTCGGACTAGCGCCTACAATGAGCAGTTCTTC.

This chain links TRBV6-5 with TRBJ2-7; 7 positions agree with TRBD2. The V and J ends lost 6 bases and 2 bases, in that order; junction bases with no gene match: 4. Germline V gene lookup returns CDR1 MNHEY and CDR2 SVGAGI. The CDR3 runs 13 residues. The CDR3 loop is CASRERGPYEQYF. As DNA, the CDR3 is TGTGCCAGCAGGGAGCGGGGCCCCTACGAGCAGTACTTC.

This clone has just one count. The chain recombines TRBV29-1 with TRBJ2-3; D remains unclear. Deletions cut 2 bases from V and 3 bases from J, with 9 bases between. The CDR3 is made up of 13 amino acids. The germline V gene has CDR1 SQVTM and CDR2 ANQGSEA. The CDR3 nucleotides are TGCAGCGTTGAACAACATGGAACAGATACGCAGTATTTT. It specifies CSVEQHGTDTQYF.

The rearrangement joins TRBV19 to TRBJ2-4; D might be TRBD2 (5 bases). The CDR3 is made up of 16 amino acids. Germline CDR1 and CDR2: LNHDA and SQIVND (reference sequence). V was pared by 3 bases and J by 0 bases, with 12 bases between. The DNA of the CDR3 is TGTGCCAGTAGTATGGCGAGGGCCCTAGCCAAAAACATTCAGTACTTC. Its translation is CASSMARALAKNIQYF. Supplemented by reference TRBV19 and TRBJ2-4, the full variable domain reads DGGITQSPKYLFRKEGQNVTLSCEQNLNHDAMYWYRQDPGQGLRLIYYSQIVNDFQKGDIAEGYSVSREKKESFPLTVTSAQKNPTAFYLCASSMARALAKNIQYFGAGTRLSVL.

J is TRBJ1-1 and V is TRBV2; D unresolved. The V end was cut by 7 bases, the J end by 1 base, with 7 bases between. CDR1 is SNHLY and CDR2 is FYNNEI in the germline V gene. The length of the CDR3 is 12 residues. CDR3 residues: CASTRRNTEAFF. DNA for the CDR3: TGTGCCAGCACGAGACGGAACACTGAAGCTTTCTTT.

J is TRBJ2-7 and V is TRBV2; 8 bases agree with TRBD1. The CDR3 runs to 12 residues. The ends lost 7 bases at V and 5 bases at J; junction bases unmatched: 4. The V gene's germline CDR1 is SNHLY and CDR2 FYNNEI. The CDR3 reads CASNAGGHEQYF. The CDR3 coding sequence is TGTGCCAGCAACGCAGGGGGCCACGAGCAGTACTTC.

This chain connects TRBV6-1 to TRBJ1-4; possibly TRBD1 for D (6 bases). Germline V gene sequence: CDR1 MNHNS, CDR2 SASEGT. This CDR3 region has 16 residues. V was clipped by 2 bases and J by 3 bases, with 13 bases between them. CDR3 amino acids: CASSESVAGANEKLFF. CDR3 coding DNA: TGTGCCAGCAGTGAATCCGTGGCAGGGGCTAATGAAAAACTGTTTTTT.

This clone has a single count. This chain connects TRBV7-2 to TRBJ1-1; 8 nucleotides match TRBD1. The length of the CDR3 is 19 residues. V lost 0 bases, J lost 1 base, and 13 bases stayed unmatched. From germline, CDR1 is SGHTA and CDR2 FQGNSA. The CDR3 bases are TGTGCCAGCAGCTTAGCTTGGTTTGGGCAGGGGGCCGGGAACACTGAAGCTTTCTTT. Protein: CASSLAWFGQGAGNTEAFF.

The DNA for the CDR3 is TGTGCCAGCAGCGGACAGGGATTCTATGGCTACACCTTC. It yields the protein CASSGQGFYGYTF. This chain connects TRBV5-5 to TRBJ1-2; 8 positions match TRBD1. Losses at the gene ends were 4 bases for V and 4 bases for J; bases not matched to a gene: 3. The V gene's germline CDR1 is SGHKS and CDR2 YYEKEE (reference sequence). The CDR3 is 13 residues long.

This clone appeared a few times. The chain uses TRBV5-1 and TRBJ1-3; 7 nucleotides align to TRBD1. CDR1 is SGHRS and CDR2 is YFSETQ in the germline V gene. V dropped 5 bases and J dropped 3; count of bases not matched to a gene: 8. The CDR3 sequence is 15 residues long. The CDR3 here is CASSATGQDGNTIYF. The CDR3 bases are TGCGCCAGCAGTGCCACCGGACAGGATGGAAACACCATATATTTT.

The chain links TRBV7-3 to TRBJ2-2, with D tentatively TRBD1 (6 bases). The CDR3 consists of 16 residues. V lost 5 bases, J lost 8 bases, and 21 bases lay in between. The germline CDR1 and CDR2 sequences are SGHTA and FQGTGA. The CDR3 loop reads CASSLRTAQRGGELFF. In DNA form, the CDR3 reads TGTGCCAGCAGCCTGAGGACAGCACAAAGAGGGGGGGAGCTGTTTTTT.